This T cell receptor beta chain was captured by sequencing in a study of shared T cell receptors in the human thymus. Produced via immunoSEQ multiplex PCR; TCRdb's table is partial and in-frame only. The sample records some 640,000 clones, around 87% being singletons. V lost 1 base to trimming and J lost 2 bases, with 7 bases between them. Germline loops: CDR1 SGHNT, CDR2 YYREEE (reference sequence). The CDR3 consists of 14 residues. A further study also used this sample, focusing on human thymus T cells. That source adds: Thymus tissue for the work was resected from patients undergoing corrective heart surgery. Both thymic and peripheral blood repertoires showed apparently biased V and J usage.

This chain uses TRBV5-4 with TRBJ1-3; D not certain. The sequencing sample was made of thymocytes. The source of this sequence is a boy younger than two with a congenital heart defect. Here the CDR3 DNA reads TGTGCCAGCAGCTTGTACAGAGCTGGAAACACCATATATTTT. Translating it yields CASSLYRAGNTIYF.